The 14 T cell receptor beta chains presented below share a single source sample, sequenced in a study of neurological immune-mediated disorders. MiXCR was run by TCRdb on the 5' RACE reads, yielding one entry per CDR3 protein. The sample shows about 35,000 distinct CDR3 sequences, about 7% of them seen only once. Sequenced input: PBMCs. These receptors all stem from a woman in her thirties or forties in good health.

This clonotype was recorded at least ten times. The chain is built from TRBV6-6 and TRBJ2-7; D is uncertain. From germline, CDR1 is MNHNY and CDR2 SVGAGI (reference sequence). The V end lost 6 bases, the J end lost 0 bases, and 18 bases lay between the germline ends. The length of the CDR3 is 16 residues. The CDR3 reads CASRDPTRMNSYEQYV. DNA of the CDR3: TGTGCCAGCAGGGACCCCACGAGGATGAACTCCTACGAGCAGTACGTC.

This clonotype appeared many times. The rearrangement joins TRBV4-2 to TRBJ2-1, with unresolved D. The V gene lost 6 bases and the J gene lost 5 bases, with 11 bases spanning the gap. The germline V gene encodes CDR1 LGHNA and CDR2 YNFKEQ. CDR3 size: 13 residues. CDR3 nucleotides: TGTGCCAGCAGAAGTCTAGTTGACAATGAGCAGTTCTTC. Encoded protein: CASRSLVDNEQFF.

This clonotype was counted ten times or more. The chain uses TRBV7-8 and TRBJ1-5; D remains unclear. The V end was cut by 8 bases, the J end by 9 bases, with 11 bases between. The CDR3 has 11 amino acids. Germline V gene sequence: CDR1 SGHVS, CDR2 FQNEAQ. The CDR3 DNA sequence: TGTGCCAGCGGGAGGGTGGGGCCCCAGCATTTT. Its protein product is CASGRVGPQHF.

This clonotype was seen at least ten times. The CDR3 loop is CATSEGQGVQEQQYF. The CDR3 bases are TGTGCCACCAGTGAAGGACAGGGGGTCCAGGAGCAGCAGTACTTC. The chain combines TRBV24-1 with TRBJ2-7, with 10 nucleotides matching TRBD1. V trimming: 4 bases; J trimming: 8 bases; junction bases outside the gene matches: 10. The CDR3 loop spans 15 amino acids. The germline V gene has CDR1 KGHDR and CDR2 SFDVKD.

This clonotype appeared many times. The V and J genes are TRBV5-1 and TRBJ2-7; D is tentatively TRBD1 or TRBD2 (5 bases each). Germline CDR1 SGHRS, CDR2 YFSETQ. The V and J ends lost 2 bases and 0 bases respectively, with 12 bases between them. The CDR3 runs to 15 residues. The CDR3 region is CASSFLGDGSYEQYF. DNA for the CDR3: TGCGCCAGCAGCTTCCTCGGGGACGGCTCCTACGAGCAGTACTTC.

The chain employs TRBV9 and TRBJ1-2; 9 nucleotides align to TRBD1. CDR1 and CDR2 (germline): SGDLS, YYNGEE. V was clipped by 10 bases and J by 5 bases; unmatched bases: 12. The CDR3 covers 14 residues. The CDR3 DNA is TGTGCCGGCGCAAAAGGGACAGGGTGGTATGGCTACACCTTC. This gives the protein CAGAKGTGWYGYTF.

This clonotype appeared many times. V and J are TRBV5-1 and TRBJ2-7, with 9 nucleotides matching TRBD1. After removal of 4 bases from V and 5 bases from J, the junction contained 10 bases not matched to a gene. This CDR3 has 15 residues. The germline CDR1 and CDR2 sequences are SGHRS and YFSETQ. The CDR3 sequence: CASSKGQGKVHEQYV. The CDR3 nucleotides read TGCGCCAGCAGCAAAGGACAGGGGAAAGTACACGAGCAGTACGTC.

This clonotype was counted ten times or more. CDR3 DNA: TGTGCCAGCAGCCAAGGGACAGGGCGACAGCCCCAGCATTTT. Its translation is CASSQGTGRQPQHF. This rearrangement joins TRBV3-1 to TRBJ1-5; 8 bases agree with TRBD1. The CDR3 covers 14 residues. Trimming took 1 base from V and 7 from J; bases not matched to a gene: 3. The germline V gene has CDR1 LGHDT and CDR2 YNNKEL (reference sequence).

The sample holds many counts of this clonotype. The chain carries TRBV9 and TRBJ2-7, with 9 positions matching TRBD1. Trimming at V came to 0 bases and at J to 0 bases, leaving 4 bases not matched to a gene. Germline V gene data show CDR1 as SGDLS and CDR2 as YYNGEE. The CDR3 runs to 16 residues. CDR3 coding DNA: TGTGCCAGCAGCGTAGAGGGGACAGGGAGCTCCTACGAGCAGTACTTC. Its translation: CASSVEGTGSSYEQYF.

A word on this clonotype: The junction departs from germline at one end; a sequencing error may be responsible. The chain has TRBV27 and TRBJ2-7; D ambiguous. CDR3 size: 12 residues. Germline V lookup: CDR1 MNHEY, CDR2 SMNVEV (reference sequence). CDR3 residues: CVSPTSSGEQYF. For the CDR3, the DNA is TGTGTCAGCCCCACGTCCTCTGGAGAGCAGTACTTC.

This clonotype was found many times. The chain links TRBV27 to TRBJ1-4; D unresolved. V was clipped by 9 bases and J by 8 bases, with 10 bases between them. The germline V gene has CDR1 MNHEY and CDR2 SMNVEV (reference sequence). CDR3 length: 11 residues. CDR3: CASAVGEKLFF. The DNA for the CDR3 is TGTGCCAGTGCAGTCGGGGAAAAACTGTTTTTT.

This clonotype was recorded at least ten times. The chain combines TRBV20-1 with TRBJ2-4; D is unclear. CDR3 size: 14 residues. V lost 0 bases, J lost 1 base, and 7 bases lay in between. CDR1 and CDR2 from the germline V gene are DFQATT and SNEGSKA (reference sequence). The CDR3 DNA follows: TGCAGTGCTAGAGATGATTCCGCCAAAAACATTCAGTACTTC. Its translation: CSARDDSAKNIQYF.

This clonotype was counted many times. V and J are TRBV28 and TRBJ1-2; 8 positions agree with TRBD1. Trimming at V came to 6 bases and at J to 9 bases, leaving 18 bases not matched to a gene. The CDR3 loop spans 16 amino acids. Germline V gene lookup returns CDR1 MDHEN and CDR2 SYDVKM. CDR3: CASSLLGQEALLSYTF. The CDR3 DNA is TGTGCCAGCAGCCTCTTGGGACAGGAGGCGTTGTTGAGCTACACCTTC.

This clonotype was observed many times. V and J are TRBV7-9 and TRBJ1-5; D uncertain. Germline V gene data show CDR1 as SEHNR and CDR2 as FQNEAQ (reference sequence). This CDR3 contains 12 residues. Trimming removed 0 bases at V and 7 bases at J, with 4 bases between. The CDR3 reads CASSLAEQPQHF. CDR3 bases: TGTGCCAGCAGCTTAGCGGAACAGCCCCAGCATTTT. The full variable domain, rest sourced from reference TRBV7-9 and TRBJ1-5, is DTGVSQNPRHKITKRGQNVTFRCDPISEHNRLYWYRQTLGQGPEFLTYFQNEAQLEKSRLLSDRFSAERPKGSFSTLEIQRTEQGDSAMYLCASSLAEQPQHFGDGTRLSIL.